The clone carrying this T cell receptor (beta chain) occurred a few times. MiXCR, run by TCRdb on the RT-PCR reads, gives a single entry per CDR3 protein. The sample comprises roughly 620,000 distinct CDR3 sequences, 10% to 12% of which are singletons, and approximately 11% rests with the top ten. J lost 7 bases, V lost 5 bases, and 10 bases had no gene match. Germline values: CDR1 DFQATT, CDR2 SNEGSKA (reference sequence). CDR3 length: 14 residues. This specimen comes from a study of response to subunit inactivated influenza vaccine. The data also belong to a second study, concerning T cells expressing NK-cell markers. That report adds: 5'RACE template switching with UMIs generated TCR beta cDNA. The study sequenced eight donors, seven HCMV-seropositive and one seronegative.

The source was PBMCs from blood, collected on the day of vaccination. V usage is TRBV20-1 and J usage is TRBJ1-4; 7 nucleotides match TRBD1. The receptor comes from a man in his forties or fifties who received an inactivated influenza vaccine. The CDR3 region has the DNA TGCAGTGCTGGGGGAGGGGCAGGGGGTGAAAAACTGTTTTTT. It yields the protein CSAGGGAGGEKLFF.